The clone carrying this T cell receptor (beta chain) was seen more than once but under ten times. Its antigen remains unidentified. The time point denotes: week 35, safety follow-up. The investigators gave 300 ug of mutant IDH1 20-mer peptide in each vaccine dose, together with topical imiquimod. Eight vaccinations were given in weeks 1, 3, 5, 7, 11, 15, 19 and 23. The data were taken from a study of a mutant IDH1 vaccine in newly diagnosed glioma. The study, taken as a whole, reports: Top-clonotype changes in peripheral T cells seemed unrelated to pseudoprogression.

This CDR3 contains 13 residues. V was pared by 7 bases and J by 0 bases, with 12 bases between. The germline gives CDR1 SQVTM, CDR2 ANQGSEA. The protocol was immunoSEQ multiplex PCR, while the TCRdb copy is restricted to in-frame clones and leaves out a portion. The data show roughly 50,000 clones, with 65% to 80% seen just once and 5.5% to 8.5% held by the top ten. V usage is TRBV29-1 and J usage is TRBJ1-1; TRBD1 is a possible D gene (6 bases). The sequences come from PBMCs, collected from a glioma patient whose treatment included an IDH1 peptide vaccine. This clonotype originated in a man aged 35-49 years with glioma. The CDR3 spells CSGSGHLNTEAFF. The DNA of the CDR3 is TGCAGCGGTTCGGGACACTTGAACACTGAAGCTTTCTTT.